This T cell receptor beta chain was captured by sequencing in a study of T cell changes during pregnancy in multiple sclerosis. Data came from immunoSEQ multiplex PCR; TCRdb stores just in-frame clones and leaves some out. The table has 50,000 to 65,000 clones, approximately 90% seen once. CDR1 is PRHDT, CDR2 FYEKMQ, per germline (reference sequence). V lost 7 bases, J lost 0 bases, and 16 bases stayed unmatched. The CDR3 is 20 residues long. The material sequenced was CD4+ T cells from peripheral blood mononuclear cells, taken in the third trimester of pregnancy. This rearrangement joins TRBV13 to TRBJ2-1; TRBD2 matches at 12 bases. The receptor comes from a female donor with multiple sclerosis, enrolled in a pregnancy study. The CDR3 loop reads CASTITRTSGNQISYNEQFF. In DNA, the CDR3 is TGTGCCAGCACCATAACCCGGACTAGCGGGAACCAAATCTCCTACAATGAGCAGTTCTTC.